This T cell receptor (beta chain) originates from a study of T-cell memory formation after mild COVID-19 (dated by TCRdb to about 2021). About the full investigation: TCR sequence clusters from the two donors were largely donor specific. The cohort comprised two young, previously healthy adult volunteers, one female and one male. T-cell clones expanding and contracting after mild COVID-19 in a couple of donors were tracked by longitudinal TCRalpha and TCRbeta repertoire sequencing. Points the paper makes about the study in general: Some responding clones were detected in pre-infection memory, suggesting pre-existing cross-reactive memory T cells joined the SARS-CoV-2 response. The study covered only a couple of mild cases, and larger cohorts including severe cases with pre-infection samples were considered necessary. Clones that contracted from day 15 to 85 showed balanced CD4/CD8 phenotypes, whereas a second wave of clones that expanded from day 15 to 37 leaned towards CD4+. SARS-CoV-2 specificity of the second-wave clones peaking on day 37 was not confirmed. Contracting CD4+ clones were found mainly in CM and EM memory subsets, while CD8+ clones were enriched in EMRA.

From the germline V gene, CDR1 is SGHRS and CDR2 is YFSETQ. From its cysteine to its phenylalanine, the CDR3 spans 17 amino acids. The kept DNA is CDR3 alone, 51 bases in frame from the first base. Clipping removes 4 bases from V and 4 bases from J, with 9 as the unmatched junction base count. Of note for this clonotype: Its target antigen remains unknown. Qualities for individual bases were not recorded, and no much larger clone is one base off.

Sequenced using an Illumina NovaSeq 6000. TCRalpha and TCRbeta cDNA libraries were constructed by 5'RACE with constant-segment primers, with sample barcodes and unique molecular identifiers being introduced. RNA was extracted from every sample with Trizol reagent. The libraries were amplified in two PCR steps, and the second step added a second sample barcode and Illumina TruSeq adapters. Sequencing of the libraries was done on an Illumina NovaSeq, producing 2 x 150 bp paired-end reads. The paper's processing steps were these. Reads were demultiplexed and collapsed into UMI-guided consensus sequences with migec v1.2.7. Using mixcr v2.1.11, the UMI consensuses were aligned to TRA and TRB V and J templates and assembled into clonotypes. Expanded or contracted clonotypes were those called significant by both edgeR and NoisET, with noise models trained on biological replicates. For edgeR calls, the cutoffs were a false discovery rate-adjusted p below 0.01 and a log2 fold-change threshold of 1. As an exploratory analysis of dynamics, max-normalized trajectories of the 1000 most abundant clonotypes were examined with PCA combined with hierarchical clustering. Separately sequenced CD4+ and CD8+ repertoires were used to assign the CD4 or CD8 phenotype of responding clones. TCRdb reanalyzed the raw reads on its own, using fastp at Q25 for trimming and MiXCR for clone calling, and kept in-frame beta chains. Each record represents a unique CDR3 protein, reported with the most common genes and DNA among its rows. The V and J calls and clone size are TCRdb's, not the authors'. This sample comprises 250,000 to 350,000 distinct CDR3 sequences, 15% to 20% of them detected only once. Around a fifth of the sample goes to the ten largest clones.

Ficoll-Paque density gradient centrifugation was the method used to isolate PBMCs. This clonotype was obtained from a man younger than 35 who had mild COVID-19 (a few samples of this study predate the infection). The sample titles of this study are shuffled in the database, so cell type and time point are left out; the donor was told from shared clones. Sequences were obtained from PBMCs or a T cell subset sorted from them (not recorded which). This sequence uses TRBV5-1 and TRBJ1-3, with TRBD1 identical over 12 junction bases. Here is the DNA: TGCGCCAGCAGCGAAGGGACAGGGGGCGCGAGGGGAAACACCATATATTTT. This is translated as CASSEGTGGARGNTIYF.